This T cell receptor (beta chain) comes out of a study of CD8+ T cells in alopecia areata. It was cDNA, reverse transcribed from extracted RNA, that served as the sequencing template. TCRdb's copy holds only in-frame clones and misses some; the assay was immunoSEQ multiplex PCR. The top ten clones hold about 6.8% of a sample with 110,000 to 150,000 clones, about 60% of them seen once. The CDR3 runs 14 residues. The V and J ends lost 3 bases and 0 bases respectively, with 9 bases between them. Germline CDR1 and CDR2: LNHDA and SQIVND (reference sequence). As for this clone: What it binds is unknown.

Findings and limits, study-wide: Scalp sample data also include resident alphabeta T cells from normal skin.

The chain links TRBV19 to TRBJ2-7; maybe TRBD1 (6 bases). The receptor was isolated from a human donor with alopecia areata. The sample here was CD4+ T cells sorted from blood, taken at week 0. CDR3 DNA: TGTGCCAGTAGTATTGGGGGCTACTCCTACGAGCAGTACTTC. Translated, it gives CASSIGGYSYEQYF. Full variable domain (rest looked up from reference TRBV19 and TRBJ2-7): DGGITQSPKYLFRKEGQNVTLSCEQNLNHDAMYWYRQDPGQGLRLIYYSQIVNDFQKGDIAEGYSVSREKKESFPLTVTSAQKNPTAFYLCASSIGGYSYEQYFGPGTRLTVT.